Listed here are 31 T cell receptor beta chains from one sample, sequenced in a study of beta chain features in type 1 diabetes. cDNA synthesis used the whole RNA isolate, giving expressed TCRB sequences. Only in-frame clones appear in the TCRdb table, and some are missing; sequencing was by immunoSEQ multiplex PCR. This table has some 410,000 clones, around 14% appearing once. The sequencing input was naive CD4+ T cells from blood. The origin of the receptors is a man in his thirties or forties in good health.

This chain connects TRBV25-1 to TRBJ1-3, with D tentatively TRBD1 (5 bases). CDR1 and CDR2 from the germline V gene are MGHDK and SYGVNS. The CDR3 loop spans 15 amino acids. The V and J ends lost 3 bases and 0 bases respectively, with 9 bases between them. The CDR3 region is CASSDGDYSGNTIYF. For the CDR3, the DNA is TGTGCCAGCAGTGACGGGGACTACTCTGGAAACACCATATATTTT. The full variable domain, completed using reference TRBV25-1 and TRBJ1-3, is EADIYQTPRYLVIGTGKKITLECSQTMGHDKMYWYQQDPGMELHLIHYSYGVNSTEKGDLSSESTVSRIRTEHFPLTLESARPSHTSQYLCASSDGDYSGNTIYFGEGSWLTVV.

The chain recombines TRBV29-1 with TRBJ2-1; TRBD1 matches 10 bases. Per the germline V gene, CDR1 is SQVTM and CDR2 is ANQGSEA. The CDR3 consists of 20 residues. Trimming at V came to 6 bases and at J to 2 bases, leaving 22 bases not matched to a gene. CDR3 region: CSVKSYVTGGGRLTYNEQFF. The CDR3 nucleotides read TGCAGCGTCAAAAGCTACGTGACAGGGGGCGGGAGACTTACCTACAATGAGCAGTTCTTC.

CDR3 in amino acids: CAWSLKLNTEAFF. In DNA form, the CDR3 reads TGTGCCTGGAGTCTGAAGCTGAACACTGAAGCTTTCTTT. V is TRBV30 and J is TRBJ1-1; D not resolved. Per germline, CDR1 GTSNPN and CDR2 SVGIG (reference sequence). Trimming left V 2 bases short and J 0 bases short, with 7 bases between. CDR3 length: 13 amino acids. Complete variable domain (other parts from reference TRBV30 and TRBJ1-1): SQTIHQWPATLVQPVGSPLSLECTVEGTSNPNLYWYRQAAGRGLQLLFYSVGIGQISSEVPQNLSASRPQDRQFILSSKKLLLSDSGFYLCAWSLKLNTEAFFGQGTRLTVV.

The chain is built from TRBV29-1 and TRBJ2-3; 7 bases fit TRBD2. CDR3 length: 15 residues. CDR1 is SQVTM and CDR2 is ANQGSEA in the germline V gene. J gave up 5 bases and V 4 bases, and 12 bases lay outside the gene matches. The CDR3 is CSVGVGGSLVDTQYF. CDR3 sequence (DNA): TGCAGCGTTGGGGTTGGCGGGAGTTTGGTAGATACGCAGTATTTT.

This sequence joins TRBV9 and TRBJ1-1; weak D call: TRBD1 (6 bases). Between the trimmed V and J ends, which lost 2 bases and 3 bases, there was a span of 14 bases. The CDR3 has 15 amino acids. Germline V lookup: CDR1 SGDLS, CDR2 YYNGEE. The CDR3 DNA reads TGTGCCAGCAGCGTCTTAAGTGAGGGGGACACTGAAGCTTTCTTT. It encodes CASSVLSEGDTEAFF.

This chain connects TRBV5-1 to TRBJ2-1, with D maybe TRBD1 (6 bases). This CDR3 is built from 17 residues. Trimming removed 4 bases from V and 0 bases from J, with 17 bases in between. CDR1 and CDR2 from the germline V gene are SGHRS and YFSETQ. The DNA of the CDR3 is TGCGCCAGCAGCCTAGACAGGTTCCAAAACTCCTACAATGAGCAGTTCTTC. This codes for CASSLDRFQNSYNEQFF.

With regard to this clone: The sample has other DNA sequences that encode this CDR3 too. J is TRBJ2-3 and V is TRBV7-9; TRBD2 might be the D (6 bases). The CDR3 sequence is 14 residues long. Trimming took off 1 base at V and 4 bases at J, with 9 bases between the two ends. Germline lookup yields CDR1 SEHNR and CDR2 FQNEAQ (reference sequence). This CDR3 reads CASSLVGGPDTQYF. Written as DNA, the CDR3 is TGTGCCAGCAGCTTAGTGGGGGGACCAGATACGCAGTATTTT.

This clone was seen more than once but under ten times. J is TRBJ2-4 and V is TRBV5-1, with TRBD2 identical over 7 bases. V was pared by 0 bases and J by 7 bases, with 4 bases of the junction left unmatched. Germline V gene lookup returns CDR1 SGHRS and CDR2 YFSETQ. The CDR3 extends over 14 amino acids. The CDR3 sequence is CASSLEAGQNIQYF. CDR3 DNA: TGCGCCAGCAGCTTGGAAGCGGGGCAGAACATTCAGTACTTC. Combining the CDR3 with reference TRBV5-1 and TRBJ2-4 gives the whole variable domain KAGVTQTPRYLIKTRGQQVTLSCSPISGHRSVSWYQQTPGQGLQFLFEYFSETQRNKGNFPGRFSGRQFSNSRSEMNVSTLELGDSALYLCASSLEAGQNIQYFGAGTRLSVL.

The genes are TRBV29-1 and TRBJ2-7; 7 bases are shared with TRBD1. V shed 1 base, J shed 3 bases, and the junction held 6 bases outside the gene matches. Germline V gene data show CDR1 as SQVTM and CDR2 as ANQGSEA. This CDR3 is 14 amino acids long. CDR3 DNA sequence: TGCAGCGTTGAAGTGGGACAGACAAGCTACGAGCAGTACTTC. Encoded protein: CSVEVGQTSYEQYF.

This clone was counted between two and nine times. The chain combines TRBV7-2 with TRBJ2-7, with TRBD2 as a possible D gene (7 bases). This CDR3 is 15 amino acids long. The germline gives CDR1 SGHTA, CDR2 FQGNSA. V was clipped by 5 bases and J by 0 bases, with 14 bases between them. DNA for the CDR3: TGTGCCAGCAGCCCGGGGGGCACATACTCCTACGAGCAGTACTTC. Protein sequence: CASSPGGTYSYEQYF. Using reference TRBV7-2 and TRBJ2-7 for the parts outside the CDR3, the full variable domain is GAGVSQSPSNKVTEKGKDVELRCDPISGHTALYWYRQSLGQGLEFLIYFQGNSAPDKSGLPSDRFSAERTGGSVSTLTIQRTQQEDSAVYLCASSPGGTYSYEQYFGPGTRLTVT.

The V call is TRBV7-9, the J call TRBJ1-5; 8 positions agree with TRBD1. Germline values: CDR1 SEHNR, CDR2 FQNEAQ (reference sequence). The CDR3 sequence is 16 residues long. The V gene end was trimmed by 4 bases and the J gene end by 1 base; junction bases not matched to a gene: 6. CDR3 in DNA: TGTGCCAGCAGCTACGGACAGGGAGTAAGCAATCAGCCCCAGCATTTT. Translation: CASSYGQGVSNQPQHF.

This clone showed up just a few times. The chain is built from TRBV27 and TRBJ2-1, with 9 bases fitting TRBD2. Germline V gene data show CDR1 as MNHEY and CDR2 as SMNVEV (reference sequence). Trimming cost V 0 bases and J 9 bases; bases outside gene matches: 6. The CDR3 length is 15 residues. DNA for the CDR3: TGTGCCAGCAGTTTATCTCGCGGGAGGGCTACTGAGCAGTTCTTC. It is translated as CASSLSRGRATEQFF.

This clone was observed a few times. This chain joins TRBV7-9 and TRBJ2-1; D is perhaps TRBD2 (6 bases). Trimming stripped 5 bases from V and 6 bases from J, with 17 bases between. Per the germline V gene, CDR1 is SEHNR and CDR2 is FQNEAQ (reference sequence). The CDR3 extends over 15 amino acids. The CDR3 region has the DNA TGTGCCAGCAGCCCGTCACCGGGACTCCGCAATGAGCAGTTCTTC. Its protein is CASSPSPGLRNEQFF.

This clone was seen at least ten times. This chain connects TRBV29-1 to TRBJ2-5, with a weak D call TRBD2 (5 bases). Per the germline V gene, CDR1 is SQVTM and CDR2 is ANQGSEA. This CDR3 region has 12 residues. The V end lost 7 bases, the J end lost 4 bases, and 13 bases lay between the germline ends. The CDR3: CSGGLKGETQYF. The CDR3 nucleotides read TGCAGCGGTGGACTGAAGGGAGAGACCCAGTACTTC.

This chain links TRBV25-1 with TRBJ1-1; 7 bases align to TRBD1. Germline assignment: CDR1 MGHDK and CDR2 SYGVNS. This CDR3 spans 15 amino acids. With 3 bases clipped from V and 3 bases from J, the junction kept 7 bases outside the gene matches. In nucleotides, the CDR3 is TGTGCCAGCAGTGATCCCAGACAGGGAGACACTGAAGCTTTCTTT. Protein: CASSDPRQGDTEAFF.

The sample holds a few counts of this clone. The rearrangement uses TRBV30 and TRBJ1-2, with D perhaps matching TRBD1 (6 bases). Per the germline V gene, CDR1 is GTSNPN and CDR2 is SVGIG (reference sequence). V gave up 3 bases and J gave up 3 bases, with 17 bases separating them. There are 15 residues in the CDR3. In DNA form, the CDR3 reads TGTGCCTGGAGGAGGACACAGGGAGGGGACTATGGCTACACCTTC. It codes for CAWRRTQGGDYGYTF.

In its sample, this clone was seen a few times. This sequence joins TRBV4-2 and TRBJ2-1; 12 bases are shared with TRBD2. The V gene end was trimmed by 0 bases and the J gene end by 4 bases; junction bases not matched to a gene: 7. The V gene's germline CDR1 is LGHNA and CDR2 YNFKEQ. The CDR3 consists of 18 residues. CDR3 coding DNA: TGTGCCAGCAGCCAAGATGTCCTAGCGGGAGGGCGGTACAATGAGCAGTTCTTC. Translating gives CASSQDVLAGGRYNEQFF.

This clone was seen only a few times. The chain is built from TRBV19 and TRBJ2-2, with D uncertain. With 4 bases removed from V and 7 bases from J, the gap between germline ends came to 16 bases. CDR1 and CDR2 (germline): LNHDA, SQIVND (reference sequence). The CDR3 length is 15 residues. CDR3 in amino acids: CASSTPGGSVGELFF. The CDR3 coding sequence is TGTGCCAGTAGTACCCCAGGTGGATCGGTCGGGGAGCTGTTTTTT.

The chain joins TRBV4-1 to TRBJ2-5; 9 bases fit TRBD2. Losses at the gene ends were 4 bases for V and 2 bases for J; bases not matched to a gene: 2. The CDR3 consists of 14 residues. Germline V gives CDR1 MGHRA, CDR2 YSYEKL. CDR3 residues: CASSRLAVQETQYF. The CDR3 nucleotides read TGCGCCAGCAGCCGACTAGCGGTACAAGAGACCCAGTACTTC.

This clone was counted a few times. The chain uses TRBV6-6 and TRBJ2-3, with 10 bases that match TRBD2. The CDR3 consists of 16 residues. The germline V gene encodes CDR1 MNHNY and CDR2 SVGAGI (reference sequence). The trim removed 6 bases at V and 5 bases at J, leaving 11 bases unmatched. CDR3 loop: CASRPTSGTAGDTQYF. For the CDR3, the DNA is TGTGCCAGCAGACCTACTAGCGGGACGGCGGGAGATACGCAGTATTTT.

The chain has TRBV19 and TRBJ1-1; no clear D gene. Between the trimmed V and J ends, which lost 5 bases and 8 bases, there was a span of 6 bases. This CDR3 is built from 10 residues. Germline values: CDR1 LNHDA, CDR2 SQIVND (reference sequence). For the CDR3, the DNA is TGTGCCAGTAGTGAAAGAGAAGCTTTCTTT. Translated: CASSEREAFF.

This rearrangement joins TRBV5-1 to TRBJ1-4, with a tentative D call TRBD1 (6 bases). CDR1 and CDR2 (germline): SGHRS, YFSETQ. The CDR3 consists of 17 residues. V lost 4 bases and J lost 7, with 23 bases in between. CDR3 nucleotides: TGCGCCAGCAGCAGTACTCCCAGGGGATCTCATGGTGAAAAACTGTTTTTT. This translates into CASSSTPRGSHGEKLFF.

The chain joins TRBV25-1 to TRBJ2-5; D is uncertain. The CDR3 runs 13 residues. The germline CDR1 and CDR2 sequences are MGHDK and SYGVNS. The V end was cut by 7 bases, the J end by 4 bases, with 13 bases between. CDR3 nucleotide sequence: TGTGCCAGCACCCAGGCCGCAGTAGAGACCCAGTACTTC. Translation gives CASTQAAVETQYF.

The sample holds a few counts of this clone. The chain is built from TRBV7-2 and TRBJ1-2; 9 bases agree with TRBD1. Unmatched junction bases numbered 10, after V lost 1 base and J lost 7 bases. The CDR3 spans 16 residues. Germline lookup yields CDR1 SGHTA and CDR2 FQGNSA. CDR3 DNA: TGTGCCAGCAGCTTAGGCTCTACTCCGGGACAGGGTGGCTACACCTTC. Amino acids: CASSLGSTPGQGGYTF.

This clone was detected only a few times. The CDR3 region is CASSLAEFYEQYV. CDR3 bases: TGTGCCAGCAGCTTAGCCGAGTTCTACGAGCAGTACGTC. The chain is built from TRBV7-2 and TRBJ2-7; D not certain. The CDR3 loop spans 13 amino acids. CDR1 and CDR2 (germline): SGHTA, FQGNSA. The V gene lost 0 bases and the J gene lost 3 bases, with 6 bases spanning the gap.

The chain couples TRBV4-3 to TRBJ2-2; the D is unclear. CDR1 is LGHNA, CDR2 YSLEER, per germline. V was pared by 2 bases and J by 0 bases, with 13 bases between. The CDR3 has 17 amino acids. CDR3 nucleotide sequence: TGCGCCAGCAGCCAACCCTCGGCCGGAGCGAACACCGGGGAGCTGTTTTTT. It encodes CASSQPSAGANTGELFF.

The chain is built from TRBV29-1 and TRBJ2-6; a weak D match, TRBD1 (6 bases). There are 17 residues in the CDR3. Germline values: CDR1 SQVTM, CDR2 ANQGSEA. The V gene lost 0 bases and the J gene lost 0 bases, with 12 bases spanning the gap. CDR3 nucleotides: TGCAGCGTTGAAGATCGGGACAAGAGCTCTGGGGCCAACGTCCTGACTTTC. Its translation: CSVEDRDKSSGANVLTF.

This clone was detected only a few times. This sequence joins TRBV11-2 and TRBJ2-7, with D uncertain. Germline V gene lookup returns CDR1 SGHAT and CDR2 FQNNGV. V lost 6 bases and J lost 6, with 21 bases in between. CDR3 length: 15 residues. The CDR3 DNA reads TGTGCCAGCAGACCCCCCTGGGGATCATCAGTCGAGCAGTACTTC. It codes for CASRPPWGSSVEQYF.

There are a few counts of this clone. The rearrangement uses TRBV6-6 and TRBJ2-7; TRBD2 is a possible D gene (6 bases). Trimming left V 4 bases short and J 3 bases short, with 13 bases between. Germline V gene data show CDR1 as MNHNY and CDR2 as SVGAGI (reference sequence). The CDR3 consists of 14 residues. CDR3 region: CASSSPLRDYEQYF. The CDR3 bases are TGTGCCAGCAGTTCCCCCCTGCGGGACTACGAGCAGTACTTC.

The V call is TRBV6-5, the J call TRBJ2-1; no clear D gene. The CDR3 is 11 residues long. The germline V gene encodes CDR1 MNHEY and CDR2 SVGAGI. With 6 bases removed from V and 4 bases from J, the gap between germline ends came to 4 bases. The CDR3 protein is CASRRYNEQFF. The CDR3, as DNA: TGTGCCAGCAGACGATACAATGAGCAGTTCTTC.

This rearrangement joins TRBV5-6 to TRBJ1-1; TRBD1 is a possible D gene (6 bases). The germline V gene has CDR1 SGHDT and CDR2 YYEEEE. V was cut by 4 bases and J by 1 base, with 17 bases left in between. CDR3 size: 16 residues. The DNA for the CDR3 is TGTGCCAGCAGCCCCATTTCGGGGGCTCCGAACACTGAAGCTTTCTTT. Translation: CASSPISGAPNTEAFF.